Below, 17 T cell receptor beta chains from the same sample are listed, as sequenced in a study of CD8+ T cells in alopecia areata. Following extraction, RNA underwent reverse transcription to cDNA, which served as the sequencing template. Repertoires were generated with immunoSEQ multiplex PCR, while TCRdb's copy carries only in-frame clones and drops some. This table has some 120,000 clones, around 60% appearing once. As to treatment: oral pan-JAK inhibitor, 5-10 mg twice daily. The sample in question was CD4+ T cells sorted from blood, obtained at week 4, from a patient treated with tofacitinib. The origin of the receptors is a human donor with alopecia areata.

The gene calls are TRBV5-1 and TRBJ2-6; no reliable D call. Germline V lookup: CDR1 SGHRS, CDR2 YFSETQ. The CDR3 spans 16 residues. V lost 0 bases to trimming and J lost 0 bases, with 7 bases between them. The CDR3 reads CASSLELRSGANVLTF. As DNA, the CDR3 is TGCGCCAGCAGCTTGGAGCTACGCTCTGGGGCCAACGTCCTGACTTTC.

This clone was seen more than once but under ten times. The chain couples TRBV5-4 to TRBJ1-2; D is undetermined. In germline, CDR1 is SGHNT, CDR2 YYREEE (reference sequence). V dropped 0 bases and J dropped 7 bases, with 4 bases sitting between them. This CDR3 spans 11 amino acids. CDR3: CASSLGVGYTF. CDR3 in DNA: TGTGCCAGCAGCTTGGGGGTTGGCTACACCTTC.

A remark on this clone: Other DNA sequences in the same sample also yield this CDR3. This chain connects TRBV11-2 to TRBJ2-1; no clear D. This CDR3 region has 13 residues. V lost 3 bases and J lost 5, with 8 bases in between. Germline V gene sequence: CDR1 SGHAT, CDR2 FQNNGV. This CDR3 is CASSFTADNEQFF. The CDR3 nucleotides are TGTGCCAGCAGCTTTACCGCAGACAATGAGCAGTTCTTC.

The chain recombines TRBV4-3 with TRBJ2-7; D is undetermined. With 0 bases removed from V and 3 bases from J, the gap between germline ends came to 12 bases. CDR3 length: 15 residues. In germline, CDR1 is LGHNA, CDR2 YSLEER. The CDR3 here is CASSQDKGSGYEQYF. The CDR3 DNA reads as TGCGCCAGCAGCCAAGACAAAGGATCTGGCTACGAGCAGTACTTC.

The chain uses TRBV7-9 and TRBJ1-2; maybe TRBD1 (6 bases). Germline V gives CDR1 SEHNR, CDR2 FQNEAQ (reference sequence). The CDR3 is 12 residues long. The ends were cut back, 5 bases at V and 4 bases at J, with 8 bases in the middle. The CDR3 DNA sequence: TGTGCCAGCAGCCCGGACAGCTATGGCTACACCTTC. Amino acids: CASSPDSYGYTF.

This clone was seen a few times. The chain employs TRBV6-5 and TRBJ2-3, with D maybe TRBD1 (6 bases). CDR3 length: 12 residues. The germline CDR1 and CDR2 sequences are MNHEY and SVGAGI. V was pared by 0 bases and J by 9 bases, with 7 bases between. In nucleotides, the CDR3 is TGTGCCAGCAGTTACTCCCAGGGGACGCAGTATTTT. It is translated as CASSYSQGTQYF.

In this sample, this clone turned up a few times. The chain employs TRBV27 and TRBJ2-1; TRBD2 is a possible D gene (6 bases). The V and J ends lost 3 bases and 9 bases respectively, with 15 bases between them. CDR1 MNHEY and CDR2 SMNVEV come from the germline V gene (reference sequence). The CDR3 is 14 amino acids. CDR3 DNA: TGTGCCAGCAGTTTCGGGACTCTCATTTGTGAGCAGTTCTTC. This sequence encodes CASSFGTLICEQFF.

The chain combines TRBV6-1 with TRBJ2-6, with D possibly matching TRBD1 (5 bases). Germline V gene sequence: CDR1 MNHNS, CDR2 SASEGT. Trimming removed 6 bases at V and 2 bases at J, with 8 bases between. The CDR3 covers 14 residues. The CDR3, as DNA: TGTGCCAGCAGGTCAGGGACTGGGGCCAACGTCCTGACTTTC. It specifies CASRSGTGANVLTF.

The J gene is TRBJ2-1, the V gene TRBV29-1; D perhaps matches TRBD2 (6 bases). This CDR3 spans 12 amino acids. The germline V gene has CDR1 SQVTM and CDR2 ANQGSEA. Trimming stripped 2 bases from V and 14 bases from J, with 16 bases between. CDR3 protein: CSVEYAGRMEFF. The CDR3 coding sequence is TGCAGCGTTGAATATGCGGGGAGGATGGAGTTCTTC.

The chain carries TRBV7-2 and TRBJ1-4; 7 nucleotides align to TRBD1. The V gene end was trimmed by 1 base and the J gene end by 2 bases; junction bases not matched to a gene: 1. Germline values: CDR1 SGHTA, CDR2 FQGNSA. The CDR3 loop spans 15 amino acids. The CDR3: CASSLGDSTNEKLFF. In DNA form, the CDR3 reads TGTGCCAGCAGCTTAGGGGACAGTACTAATGAAAAACTGTTTTTT. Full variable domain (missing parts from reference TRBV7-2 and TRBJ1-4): GAGVSQSPSNKVTEKGKDVELRCDPISGHTALYWYRQSLGQGLEFLIYFQGNSAPDKSGLPSDRFSAERTGGSVSTLTIQRTQQEDSAVYLCASSLGDSTNEKLFFGSGTQLSVL.

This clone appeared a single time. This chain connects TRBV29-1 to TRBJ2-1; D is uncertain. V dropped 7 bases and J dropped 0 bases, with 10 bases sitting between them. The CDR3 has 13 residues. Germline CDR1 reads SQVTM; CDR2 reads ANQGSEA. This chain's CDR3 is CSAKISSYNEQFF. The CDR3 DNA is TGCAGCGCTAAGATTAGCTCCTACAATGAGCAGTTCTTC.

The CDR3 here is CAWSVGREKVSEQFF. CDR3 DNA sequence: TGTGCCTGGAGTGTAGGGCGGGAGAAGGTTAGTGAGCAGTTCTTC. The chain uses TRBV30 and TRBJ2-1; TRBD2 aligns across 7 bases. The CDR3 has 15 amino acids. The junction had 11 bases not matched to a gene; V was cut back by 0 bases and J by 9 bases. Germline values: CDR1 GTSNPN, CDR2 SVGIG (reference sequence).

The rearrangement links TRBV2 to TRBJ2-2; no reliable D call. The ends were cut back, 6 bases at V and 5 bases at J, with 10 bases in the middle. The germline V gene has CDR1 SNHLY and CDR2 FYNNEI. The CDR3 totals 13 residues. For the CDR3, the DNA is TGTGCCAGCAGCCTTTTAGGGACCGGGGAGCTGTTTTTT. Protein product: CASSLLGTGELFF.

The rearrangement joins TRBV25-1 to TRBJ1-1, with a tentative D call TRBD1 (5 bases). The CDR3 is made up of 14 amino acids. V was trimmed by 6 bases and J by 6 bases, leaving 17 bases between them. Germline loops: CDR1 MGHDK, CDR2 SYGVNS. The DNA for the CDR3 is TGTGCCAGCAGCGCAACGGGGGGGTCCTCTGAAGCTTTCTTT. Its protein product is CASSATGGSSEAFF.

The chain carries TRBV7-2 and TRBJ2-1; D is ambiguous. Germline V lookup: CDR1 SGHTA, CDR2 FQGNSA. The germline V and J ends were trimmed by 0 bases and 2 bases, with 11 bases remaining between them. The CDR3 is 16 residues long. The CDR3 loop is CASSLAHGAAYNEQFF. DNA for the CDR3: TGTGCCAGCAGCTTAGCGCACGGCGCGGCCTACAATGAGCAGTTCTTC. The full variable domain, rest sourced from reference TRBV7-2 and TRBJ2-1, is GAGVSQSPSNKVTEKGKDVELRCDPISGHTALYWYRQSLGQGLEFLIYFQGNSAPDKSGLPSDRFSAERTGGSVSTLTIQRTQQEDSAVYLCASSLAHGAAYNEQFFGPGTRLTVL.

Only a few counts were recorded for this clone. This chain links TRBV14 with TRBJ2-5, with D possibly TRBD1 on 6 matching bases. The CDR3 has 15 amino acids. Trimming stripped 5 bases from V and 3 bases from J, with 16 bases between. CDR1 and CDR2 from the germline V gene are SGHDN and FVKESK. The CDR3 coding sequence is TGTGCCAGCAGCGACGACAGGCCCCAGGAAGAGACCCAGTACTTC. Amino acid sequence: CASSDDRPQEETQYF.

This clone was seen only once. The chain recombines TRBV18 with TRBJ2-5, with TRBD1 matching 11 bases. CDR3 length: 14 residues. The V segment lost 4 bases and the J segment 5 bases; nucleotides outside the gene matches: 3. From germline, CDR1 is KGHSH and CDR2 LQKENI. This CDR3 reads CASSRTGGRETQYF. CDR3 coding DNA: TGTGCCAGCTCACGGACAGGGGGCCGGGAGACCCAGTACTTC.